This T cell receptor (beta chain) was sequenced for a study of shared clonotypes between healthy human individuals. General study points: Clonotype sharing among donors likely depends on sequencing depth. Even with large depth, rarefaction showed that sorted-subset sequencing was incomplete.

Germline V gives CDR1 LNHDA, CDR2 SQIVND (reference sequence). V was clipped by 8 bases and J by 7 bases; unmatched bases: 6. This CDR3 spans 12 amino acids. Profiled with immunoSEQ multiplex PCR; TCRdb holds only in-frame clones, not every one. The data contain 2.5 million or so clones, around nine tenths of them singletons. Every one of the donors was a Caucasian adult that lived in Nashville, Tennessee. It was into CD45RA+ naive and CD45RA-negative memory subsets that the CD4+ cells were split. A word on this clone: What it recognizes is unknown.

The chain links TRBV19 to TRBJ2-7; 9 bases fit TRBD1. The receptor was isolated from a man between 18 and 35 years old in good health. The sequenced material came from naive CD4+ T cells sorted from blood. Described subset: CD45RA+ positively selected. The CDR3 DNA reads as TGTGCCAGTCGGCGACAGGGGGGAGAGCAGTACTTC. It codes for CASRRQGGEQYF.